The 16 T cell receptor beta chains reported below all come from one sample, sequenced in a study of beta chain features in type 1 diabetes. Overall study findings and caveats: TCRB CDR3s from Type 1 diabetes patients were moderately but significantly shorter in all four CD4+ subsets.

For these TCRs, the target antigens are not known. Since all of the isolated RNA was reverse transcribed, expressed TCRB transcripts were what got sequenced. Using immunoSEQ multiplex PCR, the repertoire was profiled, and TCRdb retains in-frame clones only, with some absent. This table holds hundreds of thousands of clones, about 13% found once. Sequenced input: naive CD4+ T cells from blood. The receptors were sampled from a man younger than 40 with type 1 diabetes.

This clone turned up a few times. V is TRBV7-3 and J is TRBJ2-3; 9 nucleotides agree with TRBD2. Germline values: CDR1 SGHTA, CDR2 FQGTGA. The CDR3 contains 16 residues. Germline trimming cut 4 bases from V and 5 bases from J; bases unmatched to any gene: 10. DNA for the CDR3: TGTGCCAGCAGCTCCAGGTTAGCGGGAGTGGAAGATACGCAGTATTTT. Amino acid sequence: CASSSRLAGVEDTQYF.

The chain has TRBV5-1 and TRBJ2-3; the match to TRBD2 covers 8 bases. Per the germline V gene, CDR1 is SGHRS and CDR2 is YFSETQ. The ends lost 4 bases at V and 5 bases at J; junction bases unmatched: 6. The CDR3 totals 14 residues. CDR3 region: CASSGSGTIDTQYF. DNA of the CDR3: TGCGCCAGCAGCGGTAGCGGGACAATAGATACGCAGTATTTT. Combining the CDR3 with reference TRBV5-1 and TRBJ2-3 gives the whole variable domain KAGVTQTPRYLIKTRGQQVTLSCSPISGHRSVSWYQQTPGQGLQFLFEYFSETQRNKGNFPGRFSGRQFSNSRSEMNVSTLELGDSALYLCASSGSGTIDTQYFGPGTRLTVL.

The rearrangement uses TRBV6-1 and TRBJ1-2; 7 bases fit TRBD1. V shed 4 bases, J shed 4 bases, and the junction held 6 bases outside the gene matches. Germline V lookup: CDR1 MNHNS, CDR2 SASEGT. The CDR3 consists of 14 residues. For the CDR3, the DNA is TGTGCCAGCAGTGCTACGGGACAGACCTATGGCTACACCTTC. Translating gives CASSATGQTYGYTF.

This clone was picked up a small number of times. This sequence joins TRBV7-2 and TRBJ2-2, with D perhaps matching TRBD2 (5 bases). CDR1 is SGHTA, CDR2 FQGNSA, per germline. V lost 2 bases to trimming and J lost 3 bases, with 7 bases between them. The CDR3 extends over 14 amino acids. CDR3 in DNA: TGTGCCAGCAGCTTAACGGGGTACACCGGGGAGCTGTTTTTT. Amino acid sequence: CASSLTGYTGELFF.

This clone was counted only a few times. This sequence joins TRBV4-3 and TRBJ2-3, with 10 bases aligning to TRBD2. In germline, CDR1 is LGHNA, CDR2 YSLEER. V gave up 0 bases and J gave up 4 bases; unmatched junction bases: 16. The CDR3 has 20 residues. CDR3 region: CASSQDLMGTSAGRPDTQYF. CDR3 DNA sequence: TGCGCCAGCAGCCAAGATCTAATGGGGACTAGCGCGGGCCGCCCAGATACGCAGTATTTT.

This clone was seen more than once but under ten times. The rearrangement links TRBV5-1 to TRBJ2-5; 14 positions match TRBD2. CDR1 SGHRS and CDR2 YFSETQ come from the germline V gene. V was pared by 4 bases and J by 5 bases, with 1 base of the junction left unmatched. The CDR3 contains 14 residues. The CDR3 DNA reads as TGCGCCAGCAGCGGGACTAGCGGGAGTGAGACCCAGTACTTC. This sequence encodes CASSGTSGSETQYF.

With respect to this clone: This CDR3 is also generated by other DNA sequences in the sample. The CDR3 sequence is CASSPGTGGNQPQHF. The CDR3 nucleotides read TGTGCCAGCAGTCCTGGGACAGGGGGCAATCAGCCCCAGCATTTT. This chain uses TRBV28 with TRBJ1-5; TRBD1 matches at 10 bases. The CDR3 consists of 15 residues. V was pared by 5 bases and J by 2 bases, with 3 bases of the junction left unmatched. Germline V lookup: CDR1 MDHEN, CDR2 SYDVKM.

There are a few counts of this clone. The J gene is TRBJ2-2, the V gene TRBV4-1; D might be TRBD2 (6 bases). The V end was cut by 4 bases, the J end by 5 bases, with 14 bases between. CDR3 size: 15 residues. The germline gives CDR1 MGHRA, CDR2 YSYEKL. The CDR3 nucleotides are TGCGCCAGCAGCCGGACGGGACTTACGACCGGGGAGCTGTTTTTT. Encoded protein: CASSRTGLTTGELFF.

This clone was found a few times. V gene TRBV28 combines with J gene TRBJ2-7; 8 nucleotides align to TRBD1. J gave up 3 bases and V 5 bases, and 6 bases lay outside the gene matches. The CDR3 totals 14 residues. Germline CDR1 MDHEN, CDR2 SYDVKM. This CDR3 is CASSPRTGNYEQYF. In DNA form, the CDR3 reads TGTGCCAGCAGTCCTAGGACAGGGAACTACGAGCAGTACTTC.

This chain joins TRBV30 and TRBJ2-7, with 7 positions matching TRBD1. The CDR3 length is 14 residues. The J segment lost 7 bases and the V segment lost 3 bases, leaving 12 bases of the junction unmatched. Germline loops: CDR1 GTSNPN, CDR2 SVGIG (reference sequence). The CDR3 DNA sequence: TGTGCCTGGAGGATGAGGGGGCGCCGCGTGGAGCAGTACTTC. It encodes CAWRMRGRRVEQYF.

Regarding this clone: Other DNA sequences in this specimen translate into the identical CDR3. J is TRBJ2-3 and V is TRBV9; D is ambiguous. The CDR3 loop spans 12 amino acids. V was clipped by 3 bases and J by 2 bases, with 4 bases between them. Germline V gene data show CDR1 as SGDLS and CDR2 as YYNGEE. The CDR3 DNA reads TGTGCCAGCAGCGCTTACACAGATACGCAGTATTTT. It codes for CASSAYTDTQYF.

The genes are TRBV2 and TRBJ2-5, with 11 bases matching TRBD1. The CDR3 loop spans 14 amino acids. J was trimmed by 3 bases and V by 4 bases; bases with no gene match: 1. CDR1 is SNHLY, CDR2 FYNNEI, per germline. CDR3 protein: CASSVGQGEETQYF. The CDR3 coding sequence is TGTGCCAGCAGTGTGGGACAGGGGGAAGAGACCCAGTACTTC.

This rearrangement joins TRBV30 to TRBJ2-1; 8 positions agree with TRBD1. Germline values: CDR1 GTSNPN, CDR2 SVGIG (reference sequence). CDR3 length: 13 residues. Trimming removed 5 bases from V and 12 bases from J; junction bases left unmatched: 12. CDR3 in amino acids: CAWSTGVPSRQFF. The CDR3 bases are TGTGCCTGGTCGACAGGGGTCCCGAGTCGGCAGTTCTTC.

This chain links TRBV18 with TRBJ2-1, with TRBD2 matching 10 bases. V trimming: 2 bases; J trimming: 4 bases; junction bases outside the gene matches: 2. The V gene's germline CDR1 is KGHSH and CDR2 LQKENI. The CDR3 spans 15 residues. This chain's CDR3 is CASSPWTSGYNEQFF. CDR3 coding DNA: TGTGCCAGCTCACCATGGACTAGCGGATACAATGAGCAGTTCTTC.

This clone was detected a few times. This chain joins TRBV4-2 and TRBJ2-4, with a weak D call TRBD2 (6 bases). CDR3 length equals 16 residues. Looked up from germline, CDR1 is LGHNA and CDR2 is YNFKEQ. V lost 3 bases and J 3 bases, leaving 15 bases between the germline ends. CDR3 residues: CASSQPSVIGKNIQYF. CDR3 DNA: TGTGCCAGCAGCCAGCCTAGCGTCATCGGCAAAAACATTCAGTACTTC.

This clone was picked up a small number of times. The chain is built from TRBV4-3 and TRBJ2-1, with 8 bases identical to TRBD1. Germline V gene sequence: CDR1 LGHNA, CDR2 YSLEER. The CDR3 loop spans 15 amino acids. Trimming took 1 base from V and 7 from J; bases not matched to a gene: 6. The chain's CDR3 is CASSQGTGSLNEQFF. DNA for the CDR3: TGCGCCAGCAGCCAAGGGACAGGGTCATTGAATGAGCAGTTCTTC.